These T cell receptor beta chains were read from a single sample in a study of blood T cells in healthy people across ages. One entry per CDR3 protein results from TCRdb running MiXCR on the 5' RACE reads. The table has approximately 1,000,000 distinct CDR3 sequences, roughly two fifths seen once. The sequenced material came from blood. The receptors shown here come from a young man in good health. Each CDR3 is given with its conserved first and last residue. Each record gives: J gene, V gene, CDR3 protein.

>TRBJ2-3|TRBV28
CASSLQGSTQYF
>TRBJ1-5|TRBV9
CAISPGDSNQPQHF
>TRBJ1-2|TRBV5-6
CASRQPQGRWRDYGYTF
>TRBJ1-5|TRBV28
CASSPRGPLPNSNQPQHF
>TRBJ1-2|TRBV2
CASLTRGPGYTF
>TRBJ1-1|TRBV6-5
CASSYDFQGLNTEAFF
>TRBJ2-1|TRBV5-1
CASSTTDRLWNEQFF
>TRBJ2-1|TRBV20-1
CSTGNIEGNSGNEQFF
>TRBJ1-2|TRBV27
CASSSGGQNYGYTF
>TRBJ2-3|TRBV6-5
CASSYAGQGKDTQYF
>TRBJ1-5|TRBV20-1
CSALRGQALYSNQPQHF
>TRBJ1-3|TRBV4-2
CASSQGTGGGNTIYF
>TRBJ2-2|TRBV12-3/TRBV12-4
CASKSGGFTGELFF
>TRBJ2-4|TRBV5-4
CASSLGTDPYNEQYF
>TRBJ2-2|TRBV27
CASSLSTGVTGELFF
>TRBJ2-1|TRBV9
CASSGMGQGRDNEQFF
>TRBJ2-1|TRBV20-1
CSASPWGRGRDNEQFF
>TRBJ2-5|TRBV12-3/TRBV12-4
CASSWGTGVPYNEQYF
>TRBJ1-1|TRBV20-1
CSASDTRERTEAFF
>TRBJ2-4|TRBV4-2
CASSPQANNFGKNIQYF
>TRBJ1-5|TRBV5-1
CASSRGTGGFISNQPQHF
>TRBJ2-4|TRBV12-3/TRBV12-4
CASSFEVAKNIQYF
>TRBJ1-2|TRBV20-1
CSARDQDRRYGYTF
>TRBJ2-1|TRBV4-3
CASSQARWETQFF
>TRBJ1-2|TRBV10-3
CAISEKTDLLRYGYTF
>TRBJ1-2|TRBV4-3
CASSQDRSRGAEGYTF
>TRBJ1-1|TRBV5-1
CASSLEQGQGFHTEAFF
>TRBJ2-3|TRBV6-5
CASRTNGALTDTQYF
>TRBJ1-6|TRBV9
CASSSRSDSPLHF
>TRBJ1-2|TRBV30
CAWSVMDRAYYGYTF
>TRBJ1-2|TRBV6-4
CASSDVSYGYTF
>NA|TRBV27
CASSRQGDWNIQYF
>TRBJ2-7|TRBV14
CASSQDWDSAYEQYF
>TRBJ2-2|TRBV7-9
CASSLVASGPTGELFF
>TRBJ1-5|TRBV12-3/TRBV12-4
CASRDLTGQPQHF
>TRBJ1-1|TRBV4-1
CASSQPGQSLNTEAFF
>TRBJ1-2|TRBV6-1
CASSVTESYGYTF
>TRBJ1-6|TRBV27
CASSLGEANSPHHF
>TRBJ1-1|TRBV20-1
CSARDPNTGQSTEAFF
>TRBJ1-5|TRBV6-2/TRBV6-3
CASKESNQPQHF
>TRBJ2-1|TRBV15
CATSRDGHFPGQVLLAGSDNEQFF
>TRBJ2-1|TRBV20-1
CSGGGGQGGNEQFF
>TRBJ1-2|TRBV7-2
CASSQRSKRAGTGGYGYTF
>TRBJ1-4|TRBV2
CASSDLTFNEKLFF